This T cell receptor beta chain was documented in a study of control samples from healthy donors and cancer patients. Assay: immunoSEQ multiplex PCR; the TCRdb copy retains only in-frame clones and omits some. The profile shows around 49,000 clones, around nine tenths of them singletons. This CDR3 comprises 14 residues. Trimming removed 4 bases from V and 3 bases from J; junction bases left unmatched: 6. The germline gives CDR1 SGHDT, CDR2 YYEEEE. The chain recombines TRBV5-6 with TRBJ1-2, with 7 bases matching TRBD1. Sequencing used PBMCs. The receptor was derived from a man between 35 and 55 years old with colorectal cancer. CDR3 bases: TGTGCCAGCAGCCCCCCCGGGACAGACTATGGCTACACCTTC. Protein product: CASSPPGTDYGYTF.